This T cell receptor beta chain was captured in a study of T cell changes during pregnancy in multiple sclerosis. The CDR3 length is 14 residues. V lost 7 bases and J 7 bases, leaving 14 bases between the germline ends. Looked up from germline, CDR1 is MNHEY and CDR2 is SVGAGI. Method: immunoSEQ multiplex PCR; TCRdb's copy keeps in-frame clones and lacks some. The sample shows tens of thousands of clones, 89% of them seen only once. The sequence derives from a female donor with multiple sclerosis, enrolled in a pregnancy study. Sample: CD4+ T cells from peripheral blood mononuclear cells, taken in the first trimester of pregnancy. J is TRBJ1-6 and V is TRBV6-5, with no clear D. The CDR3 sequence: CASTPGFGNSPLHF. CDR3 nucleotide sequence: TGTGCCAGCACTCCCGGGTTTGGCAATTCACCCCTCCACTTT.